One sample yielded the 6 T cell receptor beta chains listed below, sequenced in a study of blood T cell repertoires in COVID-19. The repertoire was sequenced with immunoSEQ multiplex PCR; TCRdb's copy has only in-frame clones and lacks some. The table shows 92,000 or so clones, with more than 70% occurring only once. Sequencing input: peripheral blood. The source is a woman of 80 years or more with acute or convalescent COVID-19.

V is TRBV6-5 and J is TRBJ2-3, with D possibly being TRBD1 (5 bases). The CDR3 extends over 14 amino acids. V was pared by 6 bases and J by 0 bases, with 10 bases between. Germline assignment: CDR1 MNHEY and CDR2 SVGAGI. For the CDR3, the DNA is TGTGCCAGCAGGAAGGGGTTCAGCACAGATACGCAGTATTTT. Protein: CASRKGFSTDTQYF.

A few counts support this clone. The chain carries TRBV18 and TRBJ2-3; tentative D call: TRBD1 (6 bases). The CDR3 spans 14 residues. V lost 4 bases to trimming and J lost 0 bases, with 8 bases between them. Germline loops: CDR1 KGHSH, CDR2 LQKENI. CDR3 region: CASSLGTSTDTQYF. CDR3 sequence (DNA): TGTGCCAGCTCACTTGGGACAAGCACAGATACGCAGTATTTT.

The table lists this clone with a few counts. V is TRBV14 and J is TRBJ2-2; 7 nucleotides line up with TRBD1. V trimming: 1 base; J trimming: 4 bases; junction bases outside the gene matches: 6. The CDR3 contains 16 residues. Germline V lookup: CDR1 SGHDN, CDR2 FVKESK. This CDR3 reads CASSQAGQRVTGELFF. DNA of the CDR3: TGTGCCAGCAGCCAAGCGGGACAGCGAGTCACCGGGGAGCTGTTTTTT.

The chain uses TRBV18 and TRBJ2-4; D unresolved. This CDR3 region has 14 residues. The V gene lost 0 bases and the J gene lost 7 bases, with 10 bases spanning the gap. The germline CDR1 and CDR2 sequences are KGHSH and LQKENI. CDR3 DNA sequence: TGTGCCAGCTCACCACCTTCCGAGGCGAACATTCAGTACTTC. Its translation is CASSPPSEANIQYF.

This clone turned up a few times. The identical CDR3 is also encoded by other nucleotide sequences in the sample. CDR3 sequence reads: CASSYGGLGNSPLHF. For the CDR3, the DNA is TGTGCCAGCAGCTACGGGGGGCTAGGGAATTCACCCCTCCACTTT. This chain joins TRBV9 and TRBJ1-6, with a tentative D call TRBD1 (6 bases). V gave up 4 bases and J gave up 7 bases, with 15 bases separating them. Germline lookup yields CDR1 SGDLS and CDR2 YYNGEE. The length of the CDR3 is 15 residues.

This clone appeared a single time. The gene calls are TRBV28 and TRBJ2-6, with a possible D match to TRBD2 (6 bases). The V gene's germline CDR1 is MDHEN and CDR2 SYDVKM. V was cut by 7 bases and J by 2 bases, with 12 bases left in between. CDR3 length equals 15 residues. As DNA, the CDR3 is TGTGCCAGCACAGGAGGGGACCCTGGGGCCAACGTCCTGACTTTC. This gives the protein CASTGGDPGANVLTF.